Following are 23 T cell receptor beta chains from one sample sequenced in a study of blood T cell repertoires in COVID-19. TCRdb's copy holds only in-frame clones and misses some; the assay was immunoSEQ multiplex PCR. The sample consists of 400,000 or so clones, about 87% of them appearing once. The sequenced sample consisted of PBMCs or T cells enriched from blood (not recorded which). These TCRs come from a man aged 40-50 years in a cohort exposed to, infected with or recovered from COVID-19 (not recorded which).

V gene TRBV18 combines with J gene TRBJ1-1, with 8 bases lining up with TRBD1. CDR3 size: 17 residues. CDR1 and CDR2 from the germline V gene are KGHSH and LQKENI. V trimming: 3 bases; J trimming: 2 bases; junction bases outside the gene matches: 11. CDR3 nucleotides: TGTGCCAGCTCACCGTTTATACTTCAGGGGGCAAACACTGAAGCTTTCTTT. This sequence encodes CASSPFILQGANTEAFF.

The chain is built from TRBV5-1 and TRBJ1-2; TRBD1 matches 7 bases. After removal of 3 bases from V and 2 bases from J, the junction contained 4 bases not matched to a gene. The CDR3 consists of 14 residues. Germline V gives CDR1 SGHRS, CDR2 YFSETQ. The CDR3 sequence: CASSSQGGNYGYTF. CDR3 DNA: TGCGCCAGCAGCTCTCAGGGGGGCAACTATGGCTACACCTTC.

The rearrangement links TRBV7-9 to TRBJ2-1; 7 nucleotides agree with TRBD1. V was clipped by 9 bases and J by 5 bases; unmatched bases: 10. This CDR3 is 14 amino acids long. Germline V CDR1 and CDR2: SEHNR, FQNEAQ (reference sequence). CDR3 residues: CASLSRTGDNEQFF. For the CDR3, the DNA is TGTGCCAGTCTTAGCCGGACAGGAGACAATGAGCAGTTCTTC.

The V and J genes are TRBV29-1 and TRBJ1-1; the D is unclear. Germline V lookup: CDR1 SQVTM, CDR2 ANQGSEA. With 4 bases removed from V and 1 base from J, the gap between germline ends came to 10 bases. The CDR3 is made up of 13 amino acids. CDR3 in DNA: TGCAGCGTTGCTTGGCAACAGAACACTGAAGCTTTCTTT. Protein: CSVAWQQNTEAFF.

The J gene is TRBJ2-7, the V gene TRBV2, with TRBD2 matching 9 bases. The CDR3 spans 13 residues. Germline CDR1 reads SNHLY; CDR2 reads FYNNEI. J was trimmed by 7 bases and V by 6 bases; bases with no gene match: 7. The CDR3 region is CASRAGGQVEQYF. CDR3 sequence (DNA): TGTGCCAGCAGAGCGGGAGGACAGGTGGAGCAGTACTTC. Combining the CDR3 with reference TRBV2 and TRBJ2-7 gives the whole variable domain EPEVTQTPSHQVTQMGQEVILRCVPISNHLYFYWYRQILGQKVEFLVSFYNNEISEKSEIFDDQFSVERPDGSNFTLKIRSTKLEDSAMYFCASRAGGQVEQYFGPGTRLTVT.

V is TRBV3-1 (or the pseudogene TRBV3-2) and J is TRBJ2-1; a possible D gene is TRBD2 (6 bases). Trimming removed 2 bases from V and 11 bases from J, with 22 bases in between. CDR1 LGHDT and CDR2 YNNKEL come from the germline V gene (reference sequence). The CDR3 is made up of 16 amino acids. The CDR3 nucleotides read TGTGCCAGCAGCCAAAGGGGAGGCGGAGTCTCACTGAAGCAGTTCTTC. The encoded protein is CASSQRGGGVSLKQFF.

V gene TRBV30 combines with J gene TRBJ1-3; D remains unclear. CDR1 is GTSNPN and CDR2 is SVGIG in the germline V gene (reference sequence). V lost 0 bases and J lost 12, with 9 bases in between. The CDR3 extends over 11 amino acids. The CDR3 DNA follows: TGTGCCTGGAGTGTTAGCCCAGTCATATATTTT. This sequence encodes CAWSVSPVIYF.

This rearrangement joins TRBV5-1 to TRBJ2-7; D might be TRBD1 (5 bases). The germline V gene encodes CDR1 SGHRS and CDR2 YFSETQ. Trimming took 4 bases from V and 2 from J, leaving 16 bases between them. This CDR3 is 15 amino acids long. This CDR3 is CASSTDSDYPYEQYF. The CDR3 nucleotides read TGCGCCAGCAGCACTGACAGTGATTATCCCTACGAGCAGTACTTC.

This chain uses TRBV5-1 with TRBJ2-3; 7 bases align to TRBD2. CDR1 is SGHRS, CDR2 YFSETQ, per germline. After removal of 4 bases from V and 4 bases from J, the junction contained 6 bases not matched to a gene. The CDR3 contains 14 residues. The CDR3, as DNA: TGCGCCAGCAGCCCGGAGCGGGGCGCAGATACGCAGTATTTT. Translated: CASSPERGADTQYF.

This chain links TRBV9 with TRBJ2-3; D is ambiguous. The germline V and J ends were trimmed by 8 bases and 2 bases, with 15 bases remaining between them. The V gene's germline CDR1 is SGDLS and CDR2 YYNGEE. CDR3 length equals 14 residues. CDR3 region: CASAKRGNTDTQYF. CDR3 DNA sequence: TGTGCCAGTGCTAAGCGAGGAAACACAGATACGCAGTATTTT.

The chain is built from TRBV7-9 and TRBJ1-1, with D possibly being TRBD1 (5 bases). The CDR3 runs 15 residues. Looked up from germline, CDR1 is SEHNR and CDR2 is FQNEAQ (reference sequence). The ends were cut back, 4 bases at V and 0 bases at J, with 12 bases in the middle. The DNA for the CDR3 is TGTGCCAGCAGCTCACCCGACAGCCTGAACACTGAAGCTTTCTTT. Translating it yields CASSSPDSLNTEAFF.

The V call is TRBV4-2, the J call TRBJ2-1; TRBD2 aligns across 7 bases. Germline CDR1 is LGHNA and CDR2 is YNFKEQ. V was pared by 0 bases and J by 5 bases, with 7 bases of the junction left unmatched. The length of the CDR3 is 16 residues. The CDR3 DNA reads TGTGCCAGCAGCCAAGAGACTAGCAGACTAGACAATGAGCAGTTCTTC. Translation gives CASSQETSRLDNEQFF.

This clone occurred a few times. One junction end does not reproduce the germline sequence, and a read error may be involved. This rearrangement joins TRBV5-1 to TRBJ1-3; D may be TRBD1 (6 bases). CDR3 size: 15 residues. The germline gives CDR1 SGHRS, CDR2 YFSETQ. The CDR3 sequence: CASSPDRLLGSTIYF. CDR3 bases: TGCGCCAGCAGCCCGGACAGACTCCTGGGAAGCACCATATATTTT.

The chain combines TRBV5-6 with TRBJ2-3, with 8 bases aligning to TRBD2. V lost 7 bases and J lost 1; bases outside the gene matches: 8. Germline V gene data show CDR1 as SGHDT and CDR2 as YYEEEE. CDR3 size: 15 residues. The CDR3 reads CASGSGRGGTDTQYF. DNA of the CDR3: TGTGCCAGCGGCAGCGGGAGAGGGGGCACAGATACGCAGTATTTT. The whole variable domain, filled in from reference TRBV5-6 and TRBJ2-3, reads DAGVTQSPTHLIKTRGQQVTLRCSPKSGHDTVSWYQQALGQGPQFIFQYYEEEERQRGNFPDRFSGHQFPNYSSELNVNALLLGDSALYLCASGSGRGGTDTQYFGPGTRLTVL.

The V call is TRBV6-1, the J call TRBJ2-3, with TRBD1 matching 8 bases. This CDR3 spans 14 amino acids. The germline CDR1 and CDR2 sequences are MNHNS and SASEGT. V was clipped by 3 bases and J by 3 bases; unmatched bases: 2. The CDR3 here is CASSDRGRTDTQYF. The DNA for the CDR3 is TGTGCCAGCAGTGACAGGGGGCGGACAGATACGCAGTATTTT.

The rearrangement links TRBV7-7 to TRBJ2-1; 7 bases are shared with TRBD2. Germline V lookup: CDR1 SSHAT, CDR2 FNYEAQ (reference sequence). The V and J ends lost 3 bases and 10 bases, in that order; junction bases with no gene match: 9. The CDR3 totals 14 residues. CDR3: CASSLEGGPGEQFF. The CDR3 DNA reads TGTGCCAGCAGCTTGGAGGGAGGGCCCGGGGAGCAGTTCTTC.

The chain has TRBV5-1 and TRBJ2-1; 13 bases agree with TRBD2. V lost 4 bases to trimming and J lost 15 bases; unmatched junction nucleotides: 16. The CDR3 extends over 16 amino acids. The germline gives CDR1 SGHRS, CDR2 YFSETQ. The DNA for the CDR3 is TGCGCCAGCAGCAATGGACTAGCGGGAGCCTCGGTCGGACCGTTCTTC. It translates to CASSNGLAGASVGPFF.

This clone was recorded once. The chain has TRBV7-9 and TRBJ2-2; the D gene is possibly TRBD2 (6 bases). The CDR3 spans 15 residues. V lost 5 bases and J 6 bases, leaving 16 bases between the germline ends. CDR1 is SEHNR, CDR2 FQNEAQ, per germline (reference sequence). CDR3 in DNA: TGTGCCAGCAGCCCCCGGAGGGGCGGTTCCGGGGAGCTGTTTTTT. It encodes CASSPRRGGSGELFF.

In its sample, this clone was seen a few times. The chain combines TRBV19 with TRBJ1-5; 8 bases align to TRBD1. This CDR3 is built from 15 residues. V was pared by 6 bases and J by 0 bases, with 4 bases of the junction left unmatched. From germline, CDR1 is LNHDA and CDR2 SQIVND (reference sequence). The CDR3 region is CASRRTGNSNQPQHF. The CDR3 DNA reads as TGTGCCAGTAGACGGACAGGGAATAGCAATCAGCCCCAGCATTTT. The variable domain in full, with the rest retrieved from reference TRBV19 and TRBJ1-5, is DGGITQSPKYLFRKEGQNVTLSCEQNLNHDAMYWYRQDPGQGLRLIYYSQIVNDFQKGDIAEGYSVSREKKESFPLTVTSAQKNPTAFYLCASRRTGNSNQPQHFGDGTRLSIL.

The J gene is TRBJ1-2, the V gene TRBV21-1; the listed D gene, TRBD1, was not tested against the DNA. TRBV21-1 is termed a pseudogene. This CDR3 contains 15 residues. Here the CDR3 reads CASSALDRAGGGYTF. CDR3 nucleotides: TGTGCCAGCAGCGCCCTCGACAGGGCCGGGGGAGGCTACACCTTC.

As concerns this clone: The final CDR3 position lacks the conserved phenylalanine or tryptophan, pointing to a likely read error. The limits of the CDR3 on the DNA are not certain, so only TCRdb's listed CDR3 is given. The chain couples TRBV18 to TRBJ2-6; TRBD1 was called by the table and not checked on the DNA. Germline CDR1 and CDR2: KGHSH and LQKENI. The CDR3 totals 9 residues, both ends included. CDR3 sequence reads: CASSPSRWV.

The V gene is TRBV27, the J gene TRBJ2-7, with 8 bases matching TRBD1. V shed 5 bases, J shed 6 bases, and the junction held 18 bases outside the gene matches. Germline CDR1 MNHEY, CDR2 SMNVEV (reference sequence). The CDR3 covers 17 residues. CDR3 region: CASSTFRGRVPFGEQYF. In DNA, the CDR3 is TGTGCCAGCAGTACATTCAGGGGGCGCGTCCCTTTTGGCGAGCAGTACTTC.

The genes are TRBV7-9 and TRBJ1-5; weak D call: TRBD1 (5 bases). Germline V gene sequence: CDR1 SEHNR, CDR2 FQNEAQ (reference sequence). V gave up 5 bases and J gave up 4 bases, with 12 bases separating them. This CDR3 is 14 amino acids long. This CDR3 is CASSLDKGNQPQHF. As DNA, the CDR3 is TGTGCCAGCAGCCTGGACAAGGGAAATCAGCCCCAGCATTTT.